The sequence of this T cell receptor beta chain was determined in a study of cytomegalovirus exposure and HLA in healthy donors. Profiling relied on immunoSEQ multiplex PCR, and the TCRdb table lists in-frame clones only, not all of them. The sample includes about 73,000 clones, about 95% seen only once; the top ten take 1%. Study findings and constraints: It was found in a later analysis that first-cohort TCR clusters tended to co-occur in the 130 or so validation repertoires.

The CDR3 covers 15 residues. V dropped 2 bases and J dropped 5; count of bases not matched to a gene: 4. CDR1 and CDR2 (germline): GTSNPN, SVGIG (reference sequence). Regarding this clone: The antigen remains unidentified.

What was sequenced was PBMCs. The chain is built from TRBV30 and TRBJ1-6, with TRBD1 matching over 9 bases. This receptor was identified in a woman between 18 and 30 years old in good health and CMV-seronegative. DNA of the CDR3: TGTGCCTGGAGTTCAGGACAGGGGAATAATTCACCCCTCCACTTT. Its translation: CAWSSGQGNNSPLHF.